The 32 T cell receptor beta chains in this list originate from one sample, sequenced in a study of long-term antiretroviral therapy in people with HIV. It was version v3.0 of the immunoSEQ assay that was run at survey level. Assay used: immunoSEQ multiplex PCR; TCRdb lists only in-frame clones, some missing. The sample holds 20,000 or so clones, 76% seen once. The specimen was unsorted PBMCs, collected 0.5 years before starting antiretroviral therapy. Source of these receptors: a young man with HIV.

The genes are TRBV27 and TRBJ2-1; no firm D call. This CDR3 has 15 amino acids. V was clipped by 0 bases and J by 4 bases, with 10 bases between them. Germline CDR1 reads MNHEY; CDR2 reads SMNVEV (reference sequence). CDR3 nucleotides: TGTGCCAGCAGTTTATCGCCCGGACGGTACAATGAGCAGTTCTTC. It is translated as CASSLSPGRYNEQFF.

This clone was seen more than once but under ten times. The V and J genes are TRBV19 and TRBJ2-7; D is ambiguous. Trimming left V 5 bases short and J 3 bases short, with 14 bases between. The length of the CDR3 is 14 residues. In germline, CDR1 is LNHDA, CDR2 SQIVND (reference sequence). This chain's CDR3 is CASSQSGRVYEQYF. The CDR3 nucleotides read TGTGCCAGTAGTCAGTCAGGCCGAGTCTACGAGCAGTACTTC.

This clone has just a few counts. The V call is TRBV5-4, the J call TRBJ2-1, with TRBD1 identical over 7 bases. Germline V CDR1 and CDR2: SGHNT, YYREEE (reference sequence). J lost 4 bases, V lost 0 bases, and 4 bases had no gene match. The CDR3 runs 15 residues. This CDR3 reads CASSLGDSLYNEQFF. CDR3 sequence (DNA): TGTGCCAGCAGCTTGGGGGACAGCTTATACAATGAGCAGTTCTTC.

The count of this clone is one. This sequence joins TRBV5-6 and TRBJ1-2; D remains unclear. The CDR3 is made up of 13 amino acids. Trimming shortened V by 4 bases and J by 8 bases, and 15 bases separated the two germline ends. Germline lookup yields CDR1 SGHDT and CDR2 YYEEEE. This CDR3 is CASSPRTALGYTF. The DNA for the CDR3 is TGTGCCAGCAGCCCGAGGACGGCGTTAGGCTACACCTTC.

The chain employs TRBV5-1 and TRBJ1-1; maybe TRBD1 (6 bases). The CDR3 length is 14 residues. Germline V lookup: CDR1 SGHRS, CDR2 YFSETQ. V was pared by 5 bases and J by 1 base, with 12 bases between. The CDR3 loop reads CASSSGAQNTEAFF. Here the CDR3 DNA reads TGCGCCAGCAGTTCGGGGGCTCAGAACACTGAAGCTTTCTTT.

This clone was detected a few times. The chain uses TRBV19 and TRBJ1-1, with D unresolved. V shed 0 bases and J shed 5 bases, with 13 bases lying between them. CDR3 length: 15 residues. Germline assignment: CDR1 LNHDA and CDR2 SQIVND (reference sequence). CDR3 residues: CASSIDQAAVTEAFF. The CDR3 DNA reads as TGTGCCAGTAGTATAGATCAGGCAGCGGTAACTGAAGCTTTCTTT.

The chain uses TRBV27 and TRBJ2-2; TRBD2 is a possible D gene (5 bases). The ends were cut back, 4 bases at V and 3 bases at J, with 15 bases in the middle. Germline V gene data show CDR1 as MNHEY and CDR2 as SMNVEV (reference sequence). The CDR3 has 16 amino acids. CDR3 sequence (DNA): TGTGCCAGCAGTTGGAGTTTTACGGGGTACACCGGGGAGCTGTTTTTT. Translated, it gives CASSWSFTGYTGELFF.

The rearrangement joins TRBV7-2 to TRBJ2-3; D is possibly TRBD1 or TRBD2 (5 bases each). The germline V gene has CDR1 SGHTA and CDR2 FQGNSA. CDR3 size: 17 residues. Trimming cost V 2 bases and J 4 bases, with 19 bases left between them. The CDR3: CASSLRGLTPIPDTQYF. DNA of the CDR3: TGTGCCAGCAGCTTACGGGGCCTTACCCCTATCCCAGATACGCAGTATTTT.

This clone was seen a few times. V usage is TRBV19 and J usage is TRBJ2-5, with a weak D call TRBD1 (6 bases). CDR3 length equals 15 residues. V was pared by 4 bases and J by 1 base, with 13 bases between. The germline V gene has CDR1 LNHDA and CDR2 SQIVND (reference sequence). The CDR3 is CASSTSDRIQETQYF. The DNA for the CDR3 is TGTGCCAGTAGTACTTCCGACAGGATCCAAGAGACCCAGTACTTC. The full variable domain, rest sourced from reference TRBV19 and TRBJ2-5, is DGGITQSPKYLFRKEGQNVTLSCEQNLNHDAMYWYRQDPGQGLRLIYYSQIVNDFQKGDIAEGYSVSREKKESFPLTVTSAQKNPTAFYLCASSTSDRIQETQYFGPGTRLLVL.

By share of the sample, this clone is medium-sized. Other nucleotide sequences in the sample specify the same CDR3. The chain has TRBV9 and TRBJ2-2, with D possibly TRBD1 on 6 matching bases. Germline V CDR1 and CDR2: SGDLS, YYNGEE. V shed 0 bases and J shed 3 bases, with 6 bases lying between them. This CDR3 has 14 amino acids. CDR3 sequence reads: CASSVGTDTGELFF. CDR3 nucleotide sequence: TGTGCCAGCAGCGTAGGGACAGACACCGGGGAGCTGTTTTTT. The variable domain in full, with the rest retrieved from reference TRBV9 and TRBJ2-2, is DSGVTQTPKHLITATGQRVTLRCSPRSGDLSVYWYQQSLDQGLQFLIQYYNGEERAKGNILERFSAQQFPDLHSELNLSSLELGDSALYFCASSVGTDTGELFFGEGSRLTVL.

The CDR3 region is CASSLGHAATNEKLFF. CDR3 DNA: TGTGCCAGCAGTTTAGGGCACGCTGCAACTAATGAAAAACTGTTTTTT. The chain carries TRBV28 and TRBJ1-4, with D hard to call. CDR3 size: 16 residues. V dropped 2 bases and J dropped 0 bases, with 10 bases sitting between them. Germline V gene sequence: CDR1 MDHEN, CDR2 SYDVKM.

This chain connects TRBV5-1 to TRBJ2-7; 8 positions agree with TRBD1. The CDR3 consists of 17 residues. The V segment lost 0 bases and the J segment 3 bases; nucleotides outside the gene matches: 11. The germline CDR1 and CDR2 sequences are SGHRS and YFSETQ. CDR3 sequence reads: CASSLDRGTLIDYEQYF. The DNA for the CDR3 is TGCGCCAGCAGCTTGGACAGGGGGACCCTAATTGACTACGAGCAGTACTTC.

The chain recombines TRBV5-1 with TRBJ2-5; possible D gene TRBD2, 6 bases. V dropped 2 bases and J dropped 2 bases, with 16 bases sitting between them. Germline-derived CDR1 and CDR2 are SGHRS and YFSETQ. This CDR3 is 16 amino acids long. This chain's CDR3 is CASSFTAGPAQETQYF. In DNA, the CDR3 is TGCGCCAGCAGCTTTACGGCGGGACCTGCGCAAGAGACCCAGTACTTC.

This clone ranks as medium-sized. V is TRBV9 and J is TRBJ2-7; D possibly uses TRBD1 or TRBD2 (5 bases each). The CDR3 has 17 amino acids. The V gene's germline CDR1 is SGDLS and CDR2 YYNGEE. V lost 3 bases and J 1 base, leaving 20 bases between the germline ends. The CDR3 loop is CASSDTDRGVSSYEQYF. The CDR3, as DNA: TGTGCCAGCAGCGATACGGATCGAGGGGTGTCATCCTACGAGCAGTACTTC.

This clone was counted between two and nine times. J is TRBJ2-1 and V is TRBV27; D possibly corresponds to TRBD1 (6 bases). The CDR3 extends over 15 amino acids. Germline CDR1 reads MNHEY; CDR2 reads SMNVEV (reference sequence). The V and J ends lost 5 bases and 4 bases respectively, with 15 bases between them. The CDR3 DNA reads TGTGCCAGCAGTCCAGGGGCAGAAAGATACAATGAGCAGTTCTTC. Amino acids: CASSPGAERYNEQFF.

The chain carries TRBV19 and TRBJ2-3; D not certain. The CDR3 totals 14 residues. With 5 bases removed from V and 0 bases from J, the gap between germline ends came to 9 bases. Per germline, CDR1 LNHDA and CDR2 SQIVND (reference sequence). CDR3 in DNA: TGTGCCAGTAGTGATGACCGCAGCACAGATACGCAGTATTTT. It is translated as CASSDDRSTDTQYF.

The rearrangement joins TRBV5-6 to TRBJ2-7; 9 bases match TRBD1. After removal of 0 bases from V and 2 bases from J, the junction contained 0 bases not matched to a gene. Germline lookup yields CDR1 SGHDT and CDR2 YYEEEE. The CDR3 contains 14 residues. The CDR3 coding sequence is TGTGCCAGCAGCTTGGGACAGGGGGCCTACGAGCAGTACTTC. This sequence encodes CASSLGQGAYEQYF.

The chain is built from TRBV27 and TRBJ2-1; TRBD2 aligns across 10 bases. J gave up 5 bases and V 2 bases, and 6 bases lay outside the gene matches. The CDR3 has 16 residues. Germline lookup yields CDR1 MNHEY and CDR2 SMNVEV (reference sequence). The CDR3 nucleotides read TGTGCCAGCAGTTTAGGGCTAGCGGGGGAGGACAATGAGCAGTTCTTC. Protein product: CASSLGLAGEDNEQFF.

DNA for the CDR3: TGTGCCAGCAGTCCCCCGGGACGGCGGAACACTGAAGCTTTCTTT. Protein product: CASSPPGRRNTEAFF. This sequence joins TRBV27 and TRBJ1-1; tentative D call: TRBD1 (5 bases). Germline V gene sequence: CDR1 MNHEY, CDR2 SMNVEV (reference sequence). The V end was cut by 5 bases, the J end by 1 base, with 14 bases between. The length of the CDR3 is 15 residues.

This clone was seen just once. The chain joins TRBV9 to TRBJ2-3, with D unclear. Germline V gene data show CDR1 as SGDLS and CDR2 as YYNGEE. The CDR3 loop spans 13 amino acids. V was clipped by 4 bases and J by 6 bases, with 12 bases between them. The CDR3, as DNA: TGTGCCAGCAGCCCATATATGGTGGATACGCAGTATTTT. Protein: CASSPYMVDTQYF.

This chain uses TRBV5-6 with TRBJ2-5; 9 nucleotides match TRBD1. The CDR3 runs 15 residues. The J segment lost 5 bases and the V segment lost 0 bases, leaving 5 bases of the junction unmatched. Germline loops: CDR1 SGHDT, CDR2 YYEEEE. The CDR3 coding sequence is TGTGCCAGCAGCTTGGCGGGACAGGGTGGGGAGACCCAGTACTTC. Translated: CASSLAGQGGETQYF.

This clone appeared a single time. The gene calls are TRBV7-8 and TRBJ1-2; tentatively, D is TRBD1 (6 bases). Per the germline V gene, CDR1 is SGHVS and CDR2 is FQNEAQ. The CDR3 contains 12 residues. Trimming took off 11 bases at V and 2 bases at J, with 12 bases between the two ends. The CDR3 spells CAGGQQNYGYTF. In nucleotides, the CDR3 is TGTGCCGGTGGACAGCAAAACTATGGCTACACCTTC.

The chain links TRBV5-1 to TRBJ2-7; D is unclear. Trimming stripped 3 bases from V and 2 bases from J, with 9 bases between. There are 13 residues in the CDR3. From germline, CDR1 is SGHRS and CDR2 YFSETQ. The CDR3 sequence: CASSSTPTYEQYF. The CDR3, as DNA: TGCGCCAGCAGCTCGACACCGACCTACGAGCAGTACTTC.

The rearrangement uses TRBV9 and TRBJ2-3; 9 nucleotides line up with TRBD2. V trimming: 2 bases; J trimming: 4 bases; junction bases outside the gene matches: 5. The CDR3 runs 15 residues. CDR1 is SGDLS, CDR2 YYNGEE, per germline. The CDR3 is CASSVGGRAPDTQYF. DNA for the CDR3: TGTGCCAGCAGCGTGGGCGGGAGGGCCCCAGATACGCAGTATTTT.

This clone has more than one count but fewer than ten. The chain has TRBV6-5 and TRBJ1-6; no reliable D call. The CDR3 sequence is 15 residues long. Germline V gene data show CDR1 as MNHEY and CDR2 as SVGAGI. Trimming cost V 6 bases and J 8 bases, with 17 bases left between them. CDR3 sequence reads: CASSYYRPQDSPLHF. The CDR3 DNA reads as TGTGCCAGCAGCTATTACCGGCCGCAGGATTCACCCCTCCACTTT.

The V gene is TRBV11-2, the J gene TRBJ2-7, with 9 bases matching TRBD1. V trimming: 5 bases; J trimming: 5 bases; junction bases outside the gene matches: 7. The CDR3 runs 14 residues. Germline V gene data show CDR1 as SGHAT and CDR2 as FQNNGV. The CDR3 sequence: CASSLTGGSDEQYF. The CDR3 DNA reads TGTGCCAGCAGCCTGACAGGGGGTTCGGACGAGCAGTACTTC. The whole variable domain, filled in from reference TRBV11-2 and TRBJ2-7, reads EAGVAQSPRYKIIEKRQSVAFWCNPISGHATLYWYQQILGQGPKLLIQFQNNGVVDDSQLPKDRFSAERLKGVDSTLKIQPAKLEDSAVYLCASSLTGGSDEQYFGPGTRLTVT.

This sequence joins TRBV7-8 and TRBJ2-1, with 9 bases matching TRBD1. Trimming took 1 base from V and 4 from J; bases not matched to a gene: 5. Germline-derived CDR1 and CDR2 are SGHVS and FQNEAQ. CDR3 length: 16 residues. The CDR3 here is CASSLGTGEGYNEQFF. The CDR3 coding sequence is TGTGCCAGCAGCTTAGGGACAGGGGAGGGATACAATGAGCAGTTCTTC.

This clone was observed a few times. The chain couples TRBV7-6 to TRBJ1-1, with D tentatively TRBD1 (5 bases). Germline values: CDR1 SGHVS, CDR2 FNYEAQ. Trimming left V 6 bases short and J 1 base short, with 9 bases between. The CDR3 extends over 13 amino acids. The chain's CDR3 is CASSSDKNTEAFF. CDR3 coding DNA: TGTGCCAGCAGTTCGGACAAGAACACTGAAGCTTTCTTT.

The V call is TRBV12-5, the J call TRBJ1-1; no reliable D call. In germline, CDR1 is LGHNT, CDR2 FRNRAP. The CDR3 covers 14 residues. Deletions cut 0 bases from V and 3 bases from J, with 8 bases between. In nucleotides, the CDR3 is TGTGCTAGTGGTTTGGTAGAGTTACACACTGAAGCTTTCTTT. It yields the protein CASGLVELHTEAFF.

This clone was seen once. This chain uses TRBV18 with TRBJ2-7; D uncertain. V was shortened by 6 bases and J by 12 bases, with 15 bases between the two germline ends. Germline V CDR1 and CDR2: KGHSH, LQKENI. This CDR3 has 11 residues. CDR3 in amino acids: CASSVSGRTYF. In DNA, the CDR3 is TGTGCCAGCTCGGTATCGGGCAGGACGTACTTC.

The genes are TRBV6-1 and TRBJ1-1, with 9 bases identical to TRBD1. V lost 7 bases, J lost 4 bases, and 7 bases stayed unmatched. CDR3 length: 14 amino acids. Germline V gives CDR1 MNHNS, CDR2 SASEGT. CDR3 sequence reads: CASTDRGEGTEAFF. CDR3 sequence (DNA): TGTGCCAGCACGGACAGGGGAGAGGGCACTGAAGCTTTCTTT.

The chain uses TRBV6-5 and TRBJ1-1; D might be TRBD1 (5 bases). V was pared by 2 bases and J by 4 bases, with 8 bases between. Germline V gene data show CDR1 as MNHEY and CDR2 as SVGAGI. The CDR3 extends over 13 amino acids. The CDR3 DNA reads TGTGCCAGCAGTTACCCAGGGATCACTGAAGCTTTCTTT. It is translated as CASSYPGITEAFF.